A single sample is the source of the 30 T cell receptor beta chains below, sequenced in a study of cytomegalovirus exposure and HLA in healthy donors. A multiplex PCR was run with 60 Vbeta primers and 13 Jbeta primers. Sequencing was performed with immunoSEQ multiplex PCR; in TCRdb, only in-frame clones are kept and a portion is missing. The table records fewer than 250,000 clones, roughly 87% of them present only once. Sequenced: PBMCs. These receptors all stem from a boy aged 2-15 years in good health and CMV-seronegative.

This rearrangement joins TRBV7-2 to TRBJ2-3, with 10 bases lining up with TRBD1. Germline CDR1 and CDR2: SGHTA and FQGNSA. The CDR3 has 15 residues. V lost 5 bases to trimming and J lost 0 bases; unmatched junction nucleotides: 2. CDR3 bases: TGTGCCAGCAGCGCGGGACAGGGGAGCACAGATACGCAGTATTTT. It specifies CASSAGQGSTDTQYF.

The V call is TRBV28, the J call TRBJ1-3; no clear D. Germline CDR1 reads MDHEN; CDR2 reads SYDVKM. Trimming took 5 bases from V and 4 from J, leaving 6 bases between them. There are 12 residues in the CDR3. CDR3 in amino acids: CASSPPGNTIYF. The CDR3 DNA sequence: TGTGCCAGCAGTCCCCCAGGAAACACCATATATTTT.

This chain joins TRBV28 and TRBJ2-7; D is unclear. V lost 5 bases, J lost 3 bases, and 8 bases lay in between. The germline gives CDR1 MDHEN, CDR2 SYDVKM. The CDR3 is made up of 12 amino acids. Here the CDR3 DNA reads TGTGCCAGCAGTGCAGCTAGCTACGAGCAGTACTTC. It yields the protein CASSAASYEQYF.

This clone appeared a few times. The rearrangement links TRBV5-4 to TRBJ1-1; the match to TRBD1 covers 7 bases. Trimming took 5 bases from V and 1 from J; bases not matched to a gene: 5. The germline gives CDR1 SGHNT, CDR2 YYREEE (reference sequence). The CDR3 spans 14 residues. In nucleotides, the CDR3 is TGTGCCAGCAGAGAGGGACAGCAGAACACTGAAGCTTTCTTT. Translated: CASREGQQNTEAFF. Full variable domain (rest looked up from reference TRBV5-4 and TRBJ1-1): ETGVTQSPTHLIKTRGQQVTLRCSSQSGHNTVSWYQQALGQGPQFIFQYYREEENGRGNFPPRFSGLQFPNYSSELNVNALELDDSALYLCASREGQQNTEAFFGQGTRLTVV.

The chain is built from TRBV27 and TRBJ1-4; TRBD1 is a possible D gene (6 bases). V gave up 9 bases and J gave up 3 bases, with 14 bases separating them. There are 14 residues in the CDR3. Germline V lookup: CDR1 MNHEY, CDR2 SMNVEV (reference sequence). DNA for the CDR3: TGTGCCAGTACCAACAGGGATGCTAATGAAAAACTGTTTTTT. As protein: CASTNRDANEKLFF. The full variable domain, in which reference TRBV27 and TRBJ1-4 provide the parts outside the CDR3, is EAQVTQNPRYLITVTGKKLTVTCSQNMNHEYMSWYRQDPGLGLRQIYYSMNVEVTDKGDVPEGYKVSRKEKRNFPLILESPSPNQTSLYFCASTNRDANEKLFFGSGTQLSVL.

V and J are TRBV4-2 and TRBJ2-7; TRBD1 matches 7 bases. Germline CDR1 and CDR2: LGHNA and YNFKEQ. After removal of 0 bases from V and 0 bases from J, the junction contained 5 bases not matched to a gene. The CDR3 spans 16 residues. The CDR3 protein is CASSQDTRTGSYEQYF. CDR3 nucleotide sequence: TGTGCCAGCAGCCAAGATACTCGGACAGGCTCCTACGAGCAGTACTTC.

This chain links TRBV7-9 with TRBJ2-3, with a weak D call TRBD1 (6 bases). The length of the CDR3 is 14 residues. Between the trimmed V and J ends, which lost 5 bases and 2 bases, there was a span of 11 bases. Germline CDR1 SEHNR, CDR2 FQNEAQ (reference sequence). This CDR3 is CASSRRTDTDTQYF. The CDR3 DNA reads as TGTGCCAGCAGCCGCAGGACAGACACAGATACGCAGTATTTT.

This rearrangement joins TRBV19 to TRBJ1-2; 8 bases align to TRBD1. Losses at the gene ends were 4 bases for V and 7 bases for J; bases not matched to a gene: 8. CDR1 is LNHDA and CDR2 is SQIVND in the germline V gene (reference sequence). The CDR3 is 14 residues long. CDR3 DNA sequence: TGTGCCAGTAGTACACAGGGGGTAATAAGTGGCTACACCTTC. It translates to CASSTQGVISGYTF.

V usage is TRBV5-1 and J usage is TRBJ2-3; D is unclear. CDR3 length equals 13 residues. Germline-derived CDR1 and CDR2 are SGHRS and YFSETQ. Trimming left V 2 bases short and J 0 bases short, with 4 bases between. The CDR3 nucleotides read TGCGCCAGCAGCTTAGAGAGCACAGATACGCAGTATTTT. Its translation: CASSLESTDTQYF.

The chain is built from TRBV2 and TRBJ1-2; D might be TRBD1 (5 bases). The V gene's germline CDR1 is SNHLY and CDR2 FYNNEI. The CDR3 loop spans 15 amino acids. V lost 6 bases, J lost 4 bases, and 18 bases lay in between. The CDR3 DNA is TGTGCCAGCAGAGAAATGTTGACAGCAACCTATGGCTACACCTTC. This gives the protein CASREMLTATYGYTF.

This clone was seen just once. This rearrangement joins TRBV28 to TRBJ2-2; D gene uncertain. CDR1 is MDHEN and CDR2 is SYDVKM in the germline V gene. The CDR3 is made up of 12 amino acids. V lost 4 bases and J 3 bases, leaving 3 bases between the germline ends. The CDR3 DNA reads TGTGCCAGCAGTTCCTACACCGGGGAGCTGTTTTTT. This encodes CASSSYTGELFF.

This clone came up once. The chain couples TRBV7-9 to TRBJ2-7, with 7 nucleotides matching TRBD1. This CDR3 is built from 14 residues. The germline V gene has CDR1 SEHNR and CDR2 FQNEAQ (reference sequence). V trimming: 5 bases; J trimming: 4 bases; junction bases outside the gene matches: 8. The CDR3 bases are TGTGCCAGCAGCCCGAAAGACAGGGCGTACGAGCAGTACTTC. Protein product: CASSPKDRAYEQYF. The complete variable domain, with remaining parts taken from reference TRBV7-9 and TRBJ2-7, reads DTGVSQNPRHKITKRGQNVTFRCDPISEHNRLYWYRQTLGQGPEFLTYFQNEAQLEKSRLLSDRFSAERPKGSFSTLEIQRTEQGDSAMYLCASSPKDRAYEQYFGPGTRLTVT.

This clone occurred once. This chain links TRBV28 with TRBJ2-3, with D maybe TRBD1 (6 bases). Trimming pared 6 bases from V and 1 base from J, leaving 11 bases between. CDR1 is MDHEN and CDR2 is SYDVKM in the germline V gene. This CDR3 has 14 amino acids. The CDR3 sequence: CASSPRQGTDTQYF. CDR3 bases: TGTGCCAGCAGCCCTAGACAGGGCACAGATACGCAGTATTTT.

The rearrangement joins TRBV28 to TRBJ2-1, with D possibly matching TRBD2 (7 bases). V was shortened by 7 bases and J by 7 bases, with 17 bases between the two germline ends. The CDR3 runs 14 residues. Germline V lookup: CDR1 MDHEN, CDR2 SYDVKM. The CDR3 loop reads CASNRGAVANEQFF. The CDR3 nucleotides read TGTGCCAGCAATCGGGGGGCGGTTGCGAATGAGCAGTTCTTC. Variable domain in full (rest from reference TRBV28 and TRBJ2-1): DVKVTQSSRYLVKRTGEKVFLECVQDMDHENMFWYRQDPGLGLRLIYFSYDVKMKEKGDIPEGYSVSREKKERFSLILESASTNQTSMYLCASNRGAVANEQFFGPGTRLTVL.

The V and J genes are TRBV5-6 and TRBJ2-4; D is uncertain. This CDR3 has 14 amino acids. Trimming shortened V by 9 bases and J by 1 base, and 14 bases separated the two germline ends. In germline, CDR1 is SGHDT, CDR2 YYEEEE. CDR3 sequence reads: CANGWASAKNIQYF. CDR3 sequence (DNA): TGTGCCAACGGTTGGGCCTCGGCCAAAAACATTCAGTACTTC.

The genes are TRBV5-1 and TRBJ2-3; 15 bases map to TRBD2. CDR3 size: 17 residues. The trim removed 5 bases at V and 2 bases at J, leaving 6 bases unmatched. Germline V gene sequence: CDR1 SGHRS, CDR2 YFSETQ. CDR3 region: CASSPGLAGGPTDTQYF. The CDR3 bases are TGCGCCAGCAGTCCGGGACTAGCGGGGGGCCCCACAGATACGCAGTATTTT.

The genes are TRBV29-1 and TRBJ1-3, with a possible D match to TRBD1 (6 bases). Germline-derived CDR1 and CDR2 are SQVTM and ANQGSEA. This CDR3 region has 14 residues. V lost 6 bases and J 4 bases, leaving 16 bases between the germline ends. The CDR3 DNA follows: TGCAGCGTCCAGGGGAAATTTTCCGGAAACACCATATATTTT. Amino acids: CSVQGKFSGNTIYF.

The V gene is TRBV6-1, the J gene TRBJ2-1; no firm D call. V was cut by 7 bases and J by 6 bases, with 16 bases left in between. CDR1 and CDR2 from the germline V gene are MNHNS and SASEGT. The CDR3 totals 14 residues. The CDR3, as DNA: TGTGCCAGCAAGACTCTGCACTCCACCAATGAGCAGTTCTTC. Amino acids: CASKTLHSTNEQFF.

V gene TRBV5-5 combines with J gene TRBJ1-1; no firm D call. CDR1 SGHKS and CDR2 YYEKEE come from the germline V gene (reference sequence). Deletions cut 4 bases from V and 8 bases from J, with 12 bases between. The CDR3 runs to 12 residues. The CDR3 DNA is TGTGCCAGCAGCACACTCGACTCAGAAGCTTTCTTT. Translated: CASSTLDSEAFF.

In regard to this clone: Additional DNA sequences in this sample encode the identical CDR3. V and J are TRBV27 and TRBJ2-3; a possible D gene is TRBD2 (5 bases). The CDR3 totals 11 residues. V gave up 6 bases and J gave up 6 bases, with 7 bases separating them. The germline V gene encodes CDR1 MNHEY and CDR2 SMNVEV (reference sequence). CDR3 region: CASRRGDTQYF. As DNA, the CDR3 is TGTGCCAGCAGGAGAGGGGATACGCAGTATTTT.

The gene calls are TRBV5-1 and TRBJ2-1, with 13 bases fitting TRBD2. The trim removed 3 bases at V and 0 bases at J, leaving 12 bases unmatched. This CDR3 is 20 amino acids long. CDR1 and CDR2 (germline): SGHRS, YFSETQ. The CDR3 DNA reads as TGCGCCAGCAGCTCGGGGCCGGGACTAGCGGGGCTTAGCTCCTACAATGAGCAGTTCTTC. It encodes CASSSGPGLAGLSSYNEQFF.

The V gene is TRBV14, the J gene TRBJ2-5; the D gene is possibly TRBD1 (6 bases). Matching the DNA end better, TRBJ2-7 makes the J call doubtful. Germline CDR1 SGHDN, CDR2 FVKESK. This CDR3 is built from 19 residues. CDR3 amino acids: CASSQTGENVGDTSYEQYF. The CDR3, as DNA: TGTGCCAGCAGCCAAACAGGAGAAAATGTTGGGGACACATCCTACGAGCAGTACTTC.

This clone was counted a few times. The chain is built from TRBV5-6 and TRBJ1-1; possible D gene TRBD1, 6 bases. In germline, CDR1 is SGHDT, CDR2 YYEEEE. Trimming cost V 4 bases and J 5 bases, with 15 bases left between them. This CDR3 contains 14 residues. The CDR3 sequence is CASSPAGGGTEAFF. CDR3 sequence (DNA): TGTGCCAGCAGCCCGGCGGGAGGGGGGACTGAAGCTTTCTTT.

The chain joins TRBV13 to TRBJ1-2; 10 positions match TRBD1. The CDR3 has 17 amino acids. Unmatched junction bases numbered 9, after V lost 0 bases and J lost 5 bases. Looked up from germline, CDR1 is PRHDT and CDR2 is FYEKMQ (reference sequence). This CDR3 reads CASSLGARTGGLYGYTF. CDR3 nucleotide sequence: TGTGCCAGCAGCTTAGGCGCCAGGACAGGGGGTTTATATGGCTACACCTTC. The complete variable domain, with remaining parts taken from reference TRBV13 and TRBJ1-2, reads AAGVIQSPRHLIKEKRETATLKCYPIPRHDTVYWYQQGPGQDPQFLISFYEKMQSDKGSIPDRFSAQQFSDYHSELNMSSLELGDSALYFCASSLGARTGGLYGYTFGSGTRLTVV.

This chain connects TRBV27 to TRBJ1-1, with D uncertain. This CDR3 spans 12 amino acids. V lost 3 bases and J 1 base, leaving 3 bases between the germline ends. Germline CDR1 is MNHEY and CDR2 is SMNVEV (reference sequence). The CDR3 reads CASSFRNTEAFF. CDR3 nucleotides: TGTGCCAGCAGTTTTCGGAACACTGAAGCTTTCTTT.

This clone was recorded only once. The chain has TRBV14 and TRBJ2-1, with 10 nucleotides matching TRBD2. Germline CDR1 SGHDN, CDR2 FVKESK. V trimming: 1 base; J trimming: 4 bases; junction bases outside the gene matches: 7. The CDR3 consists of 17 residues. CDR3 loop: CASSQVTAGGPYNEQFF. CDR3 coding DNA: TGTGCCAGCAGCCAAGTGACAGCGGGAGGGCCTTACAATGAGCAGTTCTTC.

The CDR3 DNA sequence: TGTGCCAGCAGTGAATACCGGCAGGGGATGCCCAAAAACATTCAGTACTTC. Residues: CASSEYRQGMPKNIQYF. The chain joins TRBV25-1 to TRBJ2-4; maybe TRBD1 (6 bases). V lost 0 bases and J lost 2, with 14 bases in between. Germline values: CDR1 MGHDK, CDR2 SYGVNS. This CDR3 comprises 17 residues.

A few counts support this clone. The rearrangement uses TRBV6-1 and TRBJ1-2; tentatively, D is TRBD1 (5 bases). V gave up 4 bases and J gave up 4 bases, with 19 bases separating them. The CDR3 contains 16 residues. Germline V CDR1 and CDR2: MNHNS, SASEGT. The CDR3: CASSAGRDGGIYGYTF. Here the CDR3 DNA reads TGTGCCAGCAGTGCAGGCCGGGACGGGGGGATCTATGGCTACACCTTC.

About this clone itself: Other DNA sequences in this sample translate to the same CDR3. The rearrangement joins TRBV5-1 to TRBJ2-1, with 9 bases identical to TRBD2. The CDR3 length is 14 residues. Trimming took 4 bases from V and 4 from J; bases not matched to a gene: 3. Germline CDR1 is SGHRS and CDR2 is YFSETQ. CDR3 nucleotides: TGCGCCAGCAGCGGGGCGGGGGGGTACAATGAGCAGTTCTTC. It codes for CASSGAGGYNEQFF.

V usage is TRBV5-1 and J usage is TRBJ2-2; 9 bases map to TRBD1. The junction had 7 bases not matched to a gene; V was cut back by 4 bases and J by 0 bases. The CDR3 totals 17 residues. In germline, CDR1 is SGHRS, CDR2 YFSETQ. For the CDR3, the DNA is TGCGCCAGCAGCCCGCCGGGACAGGGTACGAACACCGGGGAGCTGTTTTTT. Its protein product is CASSPPGQGTNTGELFF.